This is a list of T cell receptor beta chains from one sample in a study of blood T cell repertoires in COVID-19. The assay was immunoSEQ multiplex PCR, and TCRdb's table has in-frame clones only and misses some. The data contain around 270,000 clones, 80% to 90% of them singletons. Sequencing was done on a sample of PBMCs or T cells enriched from blood (not recorded which). The receptor source for this set is a woman aged 25 to 45 who had recovered from COVID-19. The conserved cysteine and the conserved F or W are not part of the CDR3 here. The listing skips clone size in some rows; elsewhere it reads once, few, many or a size class.

j_gene	abundance	v_gene	CDR3aa
TRBJ2-7	-	TRBV6-5	ASSSPGHDEQY
TRBJ1-5	-	TRBV15	ATSTDRVRNQPQH
TRBJ1-1	few	TRBV25-1	ASTWGQGTEAF
TRBJ1-2	-	TRBV3-1/TRBV3-2	ASSLGQVSYGYT
TRBJ1-2	few	TRBV2	ASSGEGSGGYT
TRBJ2-3	-	TRBV6-5	ASSYFGTGEKDTQY
TRBJ2-7	-	TRBV7-8	ASSQNRDTYEQY
TRBJ2-4	-	TRBV4-1	ASSPLGVLLDSLQY
TRBJ1-2	few	TRBV7-8	ASSPTGGSYGYT
TRBJ2-1	-	TRBV24-1	ATSDKGTSGRYRDEQF